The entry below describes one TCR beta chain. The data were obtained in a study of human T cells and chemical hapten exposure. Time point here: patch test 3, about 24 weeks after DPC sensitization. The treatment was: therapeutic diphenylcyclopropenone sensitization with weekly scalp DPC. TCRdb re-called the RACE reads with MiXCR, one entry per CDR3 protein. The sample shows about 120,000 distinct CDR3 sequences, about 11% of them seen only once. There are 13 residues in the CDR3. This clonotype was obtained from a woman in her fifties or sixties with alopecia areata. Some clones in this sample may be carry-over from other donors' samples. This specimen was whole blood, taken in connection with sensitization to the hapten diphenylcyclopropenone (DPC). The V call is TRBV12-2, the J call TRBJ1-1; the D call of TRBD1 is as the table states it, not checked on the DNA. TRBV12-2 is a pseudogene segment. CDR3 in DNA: TGTGCAAGTCGGACCGACAGGAACACTGAAGCTTTCTTT. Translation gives CASRTDRNTEAFF.